These 6 T cell receptor beta chains share one sample of origin, sequenced in a study of cytomegalovirus exposure and HLA in healthy donors (dated by TCRdb to 2016 to 2017). Libraries were built with the immunoSEQ multiplex PCR assay. For the multiplex PCR, a mixture combining 60 forward primers for TCR Vbeta segments and 13 reverse primers for TCR Jbeta segments was used. TCRdb took over this immuneACCESS table, retaining in-frame rearrangements with V and J assigned. Such tables are incomplete; in checked studies, under half of the missing clones stem from an unresolved V gene, and the remainder is unexplained. Present in this sample are 130,000 or so clones, around 80% of which were seen just once. The leading ten clones occupy around 5% of the sample. Sequenced material: PBMCs. The receptors come from a man in his thirties or forties in good health and CMV-seronegative.

The chain carries TRBV7-8 and TRBJ2-5; D gene uncertain. Trimming pared 5 bases from V and 4 bases from J, leaving 5 bases between. CDR1 is SGHVS, CDR2 FQNEAQ, per germline. The CDR3 contains 11 residues. The CDR3 region has the DNA TGTGCCAGCAGCCCCGGAGAGACCCAGTACTTC. Its protein product is CASSPGETQYF.

The chain recombines TRBV6-1 with TRBJ2-7, with D possibly TRBD2 on 6 matching bases. The CDR3 runs to 14 residues. V was trimmed by 2 bases and J by 3 bases, leaving 11 bases between them. Germline assignment: CDR1 MNHNS and CDR2 SASEGT. The CDR3 here is CASSEYPGSYEQYF. The CDR3 coding sequence is TGTGCCAGCAGTGAATACCCCGGGAGCTACGAGCAGTACTTC.

The rearrangement joins TRBV5-4 to TRBJ2-2; 9 bases fit TRBD1. V lost 3 bases to trimming and J lost 7 bases; unmatched junction nucleotides: 7. CDR1 and CDR2 from the germline V gene are SGHNT and YYREEE (reference sequence). This CDR3 comprises 15 residues. CDR3 loop: CASSSGTGRVGELFF. The CDR3 nucleotides read TGTGCCAGCAGCTCCGGGACAGGGCGGGTCGGGGAGCTGTTTTTT.

This clone occurred a few times. This chain joins TRBV4-1 and TRBJ2-7; D gene uncertain. CDR1 is MGHRA, CDR2 YSYEKL, per germline. The V and J ends lost 4 bases and 7 bases respectively, with 14 bases between them. The CDR3 extends over 13 amino acids. The CDR3 DNA is TGCGCCAGCAGCCCCCACCATACTAAGGAGCAGTACTTC. This codes for CASSPHHTKEQYF.

V usage is TRBV7-2 and J usage is TRBJ2-7; the match to TRBD2 covers 7 bases. The trim removed 6 bases at V and 3 bases at J, leaving 8 bases unmatched. Germline V gene lookup returns CDR1 SGHTA and CDR2 FQGNSA. The CDR3 consists of 14 residues. The DNA of the CDR3 is TGTGCCAGCAGTTCCGGGACTACCCACTACGAGCAGTACTTC. Translating it yields CASSSGTTHYEQYF.

This clone was found a few times. The CDR3 here is CASSSGQGAKTGELFF. CDR3 coding DNA: TGTGCCAGCAGCTCCGGACAGGGGGCTAAGACCGGGGAGCTGTTTTTT. The rearrangement uses TRBV5-4 and TRBJ2-2, with 11 bases lining up with TRBD1. The V gene's germline CDR1 is SGHNT and CDR2 YYREEE (reference sequence). The J segment lost 5 bases and the V segment lost 3 bases, leaving 6 bases of the junction unmatched. The CDR3 runs to 16 residues.